The 23 T cell receptor beta chains presented below share a single source sample, sequenced in a study of blood T cell repertoires in COVID-19. Measured with immunoSEQ multiplex PCR; TCRdb has only the in-frame clones, and not every one. This table holds a few hundred thousand clones, 70% to 90% found once. Sequences were obtained from PBMCs or T cells enriched from blood (not recorded which). The receptors were gathered from a woman aged 18-29 years who had been exposed to COVID-19.

The CDR3 is CASSFRGGHYEQYF. The CDR3 DNA reads TGTGCCAGCAGTTTTAGGGGGGGACACTACGAGCAGTACTTC. This rearrangement joins TRBV6-5 to TRBJ2-7; possibly TRBD2 for D (7 bases). CDR3 length: 14 residues. Per germline, CDR1 MNHEY and CDR2 SVGAGI. Trimming shortened V by 4 bases and J by 3 bases, and 13 bases separated the two germline ends.

The chain links TRBV5-4 to TRBJ2-7, with 7 bases aligning to TRBD1. The ends lost 4 bases at V and 2 bases at J; junction bases unmatched: 12. CDR3 length: 16 residues. CDR1 and CDR2 from the germline V gene are SGHNT and YYREEE (reference sequence). The CDR3: CASSPPPRTGAYEQYF. The CDR3 coding sequence is TGTGCCAGCAGCCCCCCTCCGCGGACAGGAGCCTACGAGCAGTACTTC.

The chain combines TRBV9 with TRBJ2-7, with D possibly TRBD2 on 6 matching bases. CDR1 SGDLS and CDR2 YYNGEE come from the germline V gene. The CDR3 is 13 residues long. The V end lost 0 bases, the J end lost 6 bases, and 10 bases lay between the germline ends. The CDR3 nucleotides read TGTGCCAGCAGCGTAGTTAGCGGTAGCGAGCAGTACTTC. This gives the protein CASSVVSGSEQYF.

This clone was found once. The chain has TRBV11-3 and TRBJ2-3; 13 nucleotides align to TRBD2. V was clipped by 5 bases and J by 2 bases; unmatched bases: 4. The V gene's germline CDR1 is SGHNT and CDR2 YENEEA. This CDR3 is built from 16 residues. CDR3 region: CASSQGLAGPTDTQYF. CDR3 coding DNA: TGTGCCAGCAGCCAGGGACTAGCGGGGCCCACAGATACGCAGTATTTT.

The V and J genes are TRBV28 and TRBJ1-5; 8 bases line up with TRBD1. Germline-derived CDR1 and CDR2 are MDHEN and SYDVKM. Trimming at V came to 5 bases and at J to 8 bases, leaving 11 bases not matched to a gene. This CDR3 is built from 15 residues. CDR3 coding DNA: TGTGCCAGCAGTGGTACGGGGACAGGCCGGGAGCCCCAGCATTTT. It codes for CASSGTGTGREPQHF.

V usage is TRBV4-3 and J usage is TRBJ1-1, with 7 positions matching TRBD1. Germline trimming cut 3 bases from V and 3 bases from J; bases unmatched to any gene: 1. Germline-derived CDR1 and CDR2 are LGHNA and YSLEER. There are 13 residues in the CDR3. The CDR3 nucleotides are TGCGCCAGCAGCCAGACAGGGTACACTGAAGCTTTCTTT. Amino acid sequence: CASSQTGYTEAFF.

The V and J genes are TRBV11-2 and TRBJ2-2; 7 bases match TRBD2. The CDR3 length is 17 residues. V trimming: 4 bases; J trimming: 2 bases; junction bases outside the gene matches: 10. Germline V CDR1 and CDR2: SGHAT, FQNNGV. The CDR3 spells CASSSTRGTINTGELFF. DNA of the CDR3: TGTGCCAGCAGCTCAACCCGCGGGACTATTAACACCGGGGAGCTGTTTTTT.

The V and J genes are TRBV19 and TRBJ2-1; TRBD2 agrees at 8 bases. From germline, CDR1 is LNHDA and CDR2 SQIVND (reference sequence). This CDR3 has 16 amino acids. After removal of 2 bases from V and 4 bases from J, the junction contained 7 bases not matched to a gene. The CDR3 loop is CASSIWGGRLYNEQFF. CDR3 coding DNA: TGTGCCAGTAGTATATGGGGCGGGAGGCTATACAATGAGCAGTTCTTC.

In this sample, this clone turned up a few times. The chain carries TRBV7-2 and TRBJ1-5; 7 bases line up with TRBD1. The V gene end was trimmed by 0 bases and the J gene end by 0 bases; junction bases not matched to a gene: 11. Germline CDR1 reads SGHTA; CDR2 reads FQGNSA. The CDR3 consists of 19 residues. CDR3 nucleotides: TGTGCCAGCAGCTTAGCGGTGACAGGGACCAGTTATAGCAATCAGCCCCAGCATTTT. It translates to CASSLAVTGTSYSNQPQHF.

The V call is TRBV2, the J call TRBJ2-7, with TRBD2 identical over 7 bases. The CDR3 loop spans 13 amino acids. V shed 11 bases, J shed 2 bases, and the junction held 9 bases outside the gene matches. Germline V gives CDR1 SNHLY, CDR2 FYNNEI. The CDR3 sequence: CAGSRTRTYEQYF. The CDR3 nucleotides read TGTGCCGGGTCCAGGACTAGGACCTACGAGCAGTACTTC.

The chain couples TRBV3-1 (or the pseudogene TRBV3-2) to TRBJ2-1, with D possibly being TRBD1 (6 bases). Trimming stripped 1 base from V and 5 bases from J, with 15 bases between. Germline lookup yields CDR1 LGHDT and CDR2 YNNKEL (reference sequence). The CDR3 loop spans 16 amino acids. In nucleotides, the CDR3 is TGTGCCAGCAGCCAAGCAGGGGCCCTCGCAAACAATGAGCAGTTCTTC. It specifies CASSQAGALANNEQFF.

The rearrangement uses TRBV6-5 and TRBJ2-7; perhaps TRBD1 as D (6 bases). V gave up 5 bases and J gave up 0 bases, with 14 bases separating them. Germline V CDR1 and CDR2: MNHEY, SVGAGI. The CDR3 is 15 amino acids. The CDR3: CASSKIRDNSYEQYF. DNA for the CDR3: TGTGCCAGCAGTAAGATCCGGGACAACTCCTACGAGCAGTACTTC.

This chain uses TRBV5-1 with TRBJ2-7; TRBD2 aligns across 7 bases. J lost 7 bases, V lost 0 bases, and 7 bases had no gene match. Germline V CDR1 and CDR2: SGHRS, YFSETQ. The CDR3 is made up of 14 amino acids. CDR3 sequence: CASSLESGIGEQYF. CDR3 bases: TGCGCCAGCAGCTTGGAGAGCGGGATAGGTGAGCAGTACTTC.

Points on this clone: Other DNA sequences within the sample encode an identical CDR3. The chain recombines TRBV7-2 with TRBJ2-1; the match to TRBD1 covers 8 bases. The CDR3 sequence is 15 residues long. After removal of 1 base from V and 1 base from J, the junction contained 0 bases not matched to a gene. Germline-derived CDR1 and CDR2 are SGHTA and FQGNSA. CDR3 residues: CASSLDRGSYNEQFF. DNA of the CDR3: TGTGCCAGCAGCTTAGACAGGGGGTCCTACAATGAGCAGTTCTTC.

This clone was seen a few times. The V and J genes are TRBV10-1 and TRBJ2-2, with D maybe TRBD1 (6 bases). With 8 bases removed from V and 2 bases from J, the gap between germline ends came to 9 bases. Germline-derived CDR1 and CDR2 are WNHNN and SYGVQD (reference sequence). The CDR3 has 13 amino acids. CDR3 in amino acids: CASPDRNTGELFF. The CDR3 DNA reads as TGCGCCAGCCCGGACAGAAACACCGGGGAGCTGTTTTTT.

This clone has just one count. The rearrangement uses TRBV27 and TRBJ1-5, with 7 bases aligning to TRBD1. The CDR3 contains 15 residues. V was clipped by 0 bases and J by 3 bases; unmatched bases: 2. Germline V gene lookup returns CDR1 MNHEY and CDR2 SMNVEV (reference sequence). The CDR3 spells CASSLSGQHNQPQHF. The CDR3 DNA reads TGTGCCAGCAGTTTATCGGGACAGCACAATCAGCCCCAGCATTTT.

The chain uses TRBV20-1 and TRBJ2-7; D not certain. Germline CDR1 is DFQATT and CDR2 is SNEGSKA (reference sequence). This CDR3 comprises 10 residues. Trimming pared 4 bases from V and 5 bases from J, leaving 6 bases between. The DNA of the CDR3 is TGCAGTGCTATTAGCCACGAGCAGTACTTC. It codes for CSAISHEQYF.

The chain recombines TRBV3-1 (or the pseudogene TRBV3-2) with TRBJ2-2; D is perhaps TRBD2 (6 bases). V dropped 7 bases and J dropped 6 bases, with 15 bases sitting between them. Germline V CDR1 and CDR2: LGHDT, YNNKEL (reference sequence). The length of the CDR3 is 14 residues. The CDR3 protein is CASTRPGRPGELFF. In DNA form, the CDR3 reads TGTGCCAGCACCAGGCCGGGGAGGCCCGGGGAGCTGTTTTTT.

The chain recombines TRBV27 with TRBJ1-1; tentative D call: TRBD1 (6 bases). Trimming cost V 3 bases and J 4 bases, with 12 bases left between them. Per the germline V gene, CDR1 is MNHEY and CDR2 is SMNVEV (reference sequence). This CDR3 is built from 14 residues. The CDR3 sequence: CASSFGKGVTEAFF. In DNA form, the CDR3 reads TGTGCCAGCAGTTTTGGGAAGGGGGTCACTGAAGCTTTCTTT.

Only a few counts were recorded for this clone. The genes are TRBV5-1 and TRBJ1-1; maybe TRBD1 (6 bases). Looked up from germline, CDR1 is SGHRS and CDR2 is YFSETQ. V lost 0 bases, J lost 1 base, and 7 bases lay in between. The CDR3 spans 14 residues. CDR3 region: CASSLVQGNTEAFF. The CDR3 DNA sequence: TGCGCCAGCAGCTTGGTACAGGGGAACACTGAAGCTTTCTTT.

The gene calls are TRBV7-2 and TRBJ2-7; TRBD2 aligns across 7 bases. J was trimmed by 8 bases and V by 5 bases; bases with no gene match: 15. In germline, CDR1 is SGHTA, CDR2 FQGNSA. This CDR3 region has 15 residues. Here the CDR3 DNA reads TGTGCCAGCAGCCTATCTACTCTGGGCGGGGGAAAGCAGTACTTC. It codes for CASSLSTLGGGKQYF.

V usage is TRBV7-3 and J usage is TRBJ2-3; 8 nucleotides line up with TRBD2. CDR1 and CDR2 (germline): SGHTA, FQGTGA. The CDR3 has 16 amino acids. After removal of 2 bases from V and 0 bases from J, the junction contained 4 bases not matched to a gene. CDR3 region: CASSLGGGGSTDTQYF. In DNA form, the CDR3 reads TGTGCCAGCAGCTTAGGAGGCGGGGGGAGCACAGATACGCAGTATTTT.

The sample holds a few counts of this clone. The chain couples TRBV7-5 to TRBJ1-5; the listed D gene, TRBD1, was not tested against the DNA. TRBV7-5 is a recognized pseudogene. The CDR3 is 16 amino acids. The CDR3 here is CVRSLVCAGVNQPQHF. The CDR3 DNA sequence: TGTGTCAGAAGCTTAGTGTGTGCAGGGGTAAATCAGCCCCAGCATTTT.